This T cell receptor (beta chain) was obtained from a study of graft-versus-host responses after intestinal transplantation. Study-level information: Recipients were all induced with anti-thymocyte globulin, then given tacrolimus and steroids for 2 to 4 years.

Produced via immunoSEQ multiplex PCR; TCRdb's table is partial and in-frame only. Of roughly 90,000 clones in the sample, 85% to 95% are singletons; the top ten hold 6%. In the case of this clone: The target antigen is unknown.

The germline V gene has CDR1 MNHNS and CDR2 SASEGT. CDR3 length equals 15 residues. Trimming shortened V by 6 bases and J by 2 bases, and 11 bases separated the two germline ends. Sequencing was performed on unstimulated CD8+ T cells sorted from spleen or lymph node cells, taken before intestinal transplant. The clonotype comes from a human donor who received an intestinal transplant. V gene TRBV6-1 combines with J gene TRBJ2-6, with D perhaps TRBD1 (6 bases). In nucleotides, the CDR3 is TGTGCCAGCAGAGAACAGGGAACTGGGGCCAACGTCCTGACTTTC. Residues: CASREQGTGANVLTF.